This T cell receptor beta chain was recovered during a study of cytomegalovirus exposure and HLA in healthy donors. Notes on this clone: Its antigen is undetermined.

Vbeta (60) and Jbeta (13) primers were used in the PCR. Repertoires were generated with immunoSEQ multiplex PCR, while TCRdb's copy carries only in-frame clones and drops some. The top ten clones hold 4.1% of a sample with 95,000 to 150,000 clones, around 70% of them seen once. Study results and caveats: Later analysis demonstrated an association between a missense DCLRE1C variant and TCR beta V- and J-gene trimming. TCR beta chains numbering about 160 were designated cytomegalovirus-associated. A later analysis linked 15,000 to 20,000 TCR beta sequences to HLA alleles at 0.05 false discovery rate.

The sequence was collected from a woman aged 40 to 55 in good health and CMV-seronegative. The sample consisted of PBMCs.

The CDR3 coding sequence is TGTGCCAGCAGCGAGGGGGGGTCGTGGGAGACCCAGTACTTC. Translated, it gives CASSEGGSWETQYF. V usage is TRBV9 and J usage is TRBJ2-5, with TRBD2 as a possible D gene (7 bases). CDR3 size: 14 residues. The V end was cut by 3 bases, the J end by 5 bases, with 14 bases between. Per the germline V gene, CDR1 is SGDLS and CDR2 is YYNGEE.